The T cell receptor (beta chain) described here comes from a study of T cells after yellow fever vaccination. TCRdb analysed the 5' RACE reads with MiXCR anew, one entry per CDR3 protein. The data contain 250,000 to 300,000 distinct CDR3 sequences, around 5.2% of them singletons. This CDR3 contains 12 residues. Germline CDR1 is MRHNA and CDR2 is SNTAGT. The germline V and J ends were trimmed by 2 bases and 2 bases, with 4 bases remaining between them. This clonotype was obtained from a man aged 18 to 29 who received the YFV17D yellow fever vaccine. This chain joins TRBV6-4 and TRBJ2-7; no firm D call. Material: CD4+ T cells sorted from PBMCs, obtained on the day of the yellow fever booster vaccination. The CDR3 region is CASSDGTYEQYV. CDR3 nucleotides: TGTGCCAGCAGTGACGGGACCTACGAGCAGTACGTC.